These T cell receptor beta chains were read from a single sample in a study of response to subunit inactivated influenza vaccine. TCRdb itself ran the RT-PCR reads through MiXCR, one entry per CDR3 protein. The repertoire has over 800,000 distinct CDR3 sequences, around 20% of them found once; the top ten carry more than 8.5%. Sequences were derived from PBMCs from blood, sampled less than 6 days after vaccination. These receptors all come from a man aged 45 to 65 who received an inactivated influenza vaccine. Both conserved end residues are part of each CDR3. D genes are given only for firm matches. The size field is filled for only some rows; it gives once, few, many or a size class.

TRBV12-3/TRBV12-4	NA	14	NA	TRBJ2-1	TGTGCCAGCAGTTTGGGCAGACTTTACAATGAGCAGTTCTTC	CASSLGRLYNEQFF
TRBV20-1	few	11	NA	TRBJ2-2	TGCAGTGCTTCGTACACCGGGGAGCTGTTTTTT	CSASYTGELFF
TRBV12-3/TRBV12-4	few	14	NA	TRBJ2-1	TGTGCCAGCAGGCCAGGGGAGGTAGACAATGAGCAGTTCTTC	CASRPGEVDNEQFF
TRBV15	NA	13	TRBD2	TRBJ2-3	TGTGCCACCAGCAGAAGTAGCGGGATGCGACAGTATTTT	CATSRSSGMRQYF
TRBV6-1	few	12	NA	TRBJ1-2	TGTGCCAGCTTTCGGGATGAGCGAGGCTACACCTTC	CASFRDERGYTF
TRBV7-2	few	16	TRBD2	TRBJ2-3	TGTGCCAGCAGCCCATCCGGGACTAGCGGAACAGATACGCAGTATTTT	CASSPSGTSGTDTQYF
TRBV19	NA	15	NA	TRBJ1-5	TGTGCCAGTAAAACCGTTTCGGGCGGCAATCAGCCCCAGCATTTT	CASKTVSGGNQPQHF
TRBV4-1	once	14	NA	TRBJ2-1	TGCGCCAGCAGCCAAGATTTGAATCTACCTGAGCAGTTCTTC	CASSQDLNLPEQFF
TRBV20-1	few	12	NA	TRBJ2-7	TGCAGTGCTAGGGGGACAAACTACGAGCAGTACTTC	CSARGTNYEQYF
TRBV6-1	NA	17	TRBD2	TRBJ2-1	TGTGCCAGCAGTGCACAAAGCGGGGGGGGATCCTACAATGAGCAGTTCTTC	CASSAQSGGGSYNEQFF
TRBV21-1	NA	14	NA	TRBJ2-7	TGTGCCAGCGGGAGTTTGGAGGGCTCCTACGAGCAGTACTTC	CASGSLEGSYEQYF
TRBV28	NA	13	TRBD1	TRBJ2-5	TGTGCCAGCAAGCGACAGGGGACGGAGACCCAGTACTTC	CASKRQGTETQYF
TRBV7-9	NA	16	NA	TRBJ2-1	TGTGCCAGCAGCTTAGGCCTAGCGACGCCGCTCGGTGAGCAGTTCTTC	CASSLGLATPLGEQFF
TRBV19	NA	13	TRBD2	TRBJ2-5	TGTGCCAGCTGGACTAGCGGGGAAGAGACCCAGTACTTC	CASWTSGEETQYF
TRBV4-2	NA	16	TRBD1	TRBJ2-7	TGTGCCAGCAGCCAAGATTCGGGGACAGGAGCCTACGAGCAGTACTTC	CASSQDSGTGAYEQYF
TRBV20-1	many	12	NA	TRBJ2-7	TGCAGTGCTAGTCAGATATCCTACGAGCAGTACTTC	CSASQISYEQYF
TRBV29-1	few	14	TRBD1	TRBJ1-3	TGCAGCGTTGGACAGGGAACTAGTGGAAACACCATATATTTT	CSVGQGTSGNTIYF
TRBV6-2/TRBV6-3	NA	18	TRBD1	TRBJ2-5	TGTGCCAGCAGTTACCCTTTCCGGAGACAGGGCACCCAAGAGACCCAGTACTTC	CASSYPFRRQGTQETQYF
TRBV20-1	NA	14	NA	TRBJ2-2	TGCAGTGCTCCCCTTATGGCGAACACCGGGGAGCTGTTTTTT	CSAPLMANTGELFF
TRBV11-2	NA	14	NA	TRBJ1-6	TGTGCCAGCAGCTTAGACGGCAGCCGGTCGCCCCTCCACTTT	CASSLDGSRSPLHF
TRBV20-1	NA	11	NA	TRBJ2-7	TGCAGTGCTAGAAATCTGGGTGAGCAGTACTTC	CSARNLGEQYF
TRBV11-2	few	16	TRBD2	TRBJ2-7	TGTGCCAGCAGCTTCGGGAGAGGGAGGGGCTCCTACGAGCAGTACTTC	CASSFGRGRGSYEQYF
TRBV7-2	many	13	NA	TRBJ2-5	TGTGCCAGCAGCTTTAACAGGCAAGAGACCCAGTACTTC	CASSFNRQETQYF
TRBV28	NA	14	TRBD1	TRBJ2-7	TGTGCCAGCAGTTCCCCGGGACAGGGGAGCGAGCAGTACTTC	CASSSPGQGSEQYF
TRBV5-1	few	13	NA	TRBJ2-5	TGCGCCAGCAGCTTAGTCACTGAAGAGACCCAGTACTTC	CASSLVTEETQYF
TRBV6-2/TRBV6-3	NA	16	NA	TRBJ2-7	TGTGCCAGCAGTTACTCACCGCGGGATCAAGGGGGCGAGCAGTACTTC	CASSYSPRDQGGEQYF
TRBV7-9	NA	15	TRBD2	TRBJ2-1	TGTGCCAGCAGCACCCTAGCGGGACGGAGGAATGAGCAGTTCTTC	CASSTLAGRRNEQFF
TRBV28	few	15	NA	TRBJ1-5	TGTGCCAGCAGTTTAAGGGGCCAGGGCAATCAGCCCCAGCATTTT	CASSLRGQGNQPQHF